The clone carrying this T cell receptor (beta chain) was picked up many times. Its specificity is not known. This sample was taken from a study of T-cell reconstitution after alpha-beta-depleted transplantation in children. Study results and limitations: Fresh T-cell production supplied most of the T-cell counts and diversity seen one year after transplant.

TCRbeta library preparation incorporated unique molecular identifiers. TCRdb processed the PCR reads anew with MiXCR; each CDR3 protein has one entry. The sample lists approximately 300,000 distinct CDR3 sequences; approximately 10% were seen once. Per the germline V gene, CDR1 is MGHRA and CDR2 is YSYEKL. The CDR3 contains 14 residues. The V gene lost 4 bases and the J gene lost 5 bases, with 12 bases spanning the gap. The rearrangement joins TRBV4-1 to TRBJ2-1; no clear D gene. The TCR originated in a male patient under 10 years old who had a stem cell transplant for chronic granulomatous disease, so the T cells may come from the graft donor. Sequences were derived from peripheral blood, sampled 180 days after TCRalphabeta/CD19-depleted stem cell transplant. CDR3 nucleotide sequence: TGCGCCAGCAGCCCGCTAGGGTCGAACAATGAGCAGTTCTTC. It specifies CASSPLGSNNEQFF.